This T cell receptor (beta chain) was captured in a study of T cells in Graves' hyperthyroidism and ophthalmopathy. This clonotype has just a few counts. Amplification yielded TCR beta CDR3 regions, with RNA transcripts as the source. An initial round of RT-PCR targeting the TCR CDR3 relied on the HTBI primer set. Via MiXCR, TCRdb re-called the multiplex PCR reads, giving one row per CDR3 protein. Of around 450,000 distinct CDR3 sequences listed, 15% to 17% are singletons. Germline V gene lookup returns CDR1 SNHLY and CDR2 FYNNEI. This CDR3 contains 19 residues. The V and J ends lost 6 bases and 0 bases, in that order; junction bases with no gene match: 13.

V usage is TRBV2 and J usage is TRBJ2-4, with 11 positions matching TRBD2. The receptor was derived from a woman younger than 30 with Graves' hyperthyroidism. Sequencing was performed on blood. The DNA of the CDR3 is TGTGCCAGCAGGCCCCCGGGACTAGCGGTGGGTCTAGCCAAAAACATTCAGTACTTC. Residues: CASRPPGLAVGLAKNIQYF.